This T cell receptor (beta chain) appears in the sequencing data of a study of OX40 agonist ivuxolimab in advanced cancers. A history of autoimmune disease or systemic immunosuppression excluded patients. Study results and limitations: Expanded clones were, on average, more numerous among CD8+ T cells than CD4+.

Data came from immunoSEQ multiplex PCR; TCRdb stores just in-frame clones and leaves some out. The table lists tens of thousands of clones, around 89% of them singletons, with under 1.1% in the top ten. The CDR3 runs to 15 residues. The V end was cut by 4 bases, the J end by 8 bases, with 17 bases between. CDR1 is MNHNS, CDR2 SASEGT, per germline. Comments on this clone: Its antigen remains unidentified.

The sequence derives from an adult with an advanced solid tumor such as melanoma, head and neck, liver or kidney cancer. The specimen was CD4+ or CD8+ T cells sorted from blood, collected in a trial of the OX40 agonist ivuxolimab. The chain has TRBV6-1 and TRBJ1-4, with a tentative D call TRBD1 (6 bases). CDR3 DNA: TGTGCCAGCAGTGGGGGTTACAGCCAGGGGGAAAAACTGTTTTTT. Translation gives CASSGGYSQGEKLFF.